Sequencing of this TCR beta chain was carried out in a study of tumor-infiltrating lymphocytes in primary liver carcinoma. Study overall: T1-T3 N0M0 was the stage of the tumors, which were 4.2 to 10 cm across.

The tissue used was unsorted bulk material of roughly 17-33 mg. RNA and DNA were co-extracted from it with the AllPrep DNA/RNA mini kit. Those patients suffered from chronic HBV infection and were treatment-naive. Sampling was performed at five separate regions of each tumor. Per the germline V gene, CDR1 is SGHAT and CDR2 is FQNNGV. V was clipped by 5 bases and J by 7 bases; unmatched bases: 7. CDR3 length: 15 amino acids. By share of the sample, this clonotype is medium-sized. Its antigen is unidentified. Study-level results: Only about 7-24% of top clones spanned all five tumor regions.

Researchers generated TCR beta cDNA from about 450 ng of total RNA, relying on a constant-region primer. The TCR beta library was amplified through three nested multiplex PCR rounds in a modified ARM-PCR procedure. In the first two PCR rounds, TRBV1-TRBV30 forward primers were paired with a C-beta reverse primer, and each round lasted roughly 9 cycles. TCRdb recomputed calls from the multiplex PCR reads with MiXCR, one row per CDR3 protein. The repertoire holds approximately 100,000 distinct CDR3 sequences, with around two thirds as singletons. The sequence derives from an older woman with primary liver carcinoma and hepatitis B virus infection. Specimen: liver tumor tissue from sampling region 2. Subset in this sample: tumor region T2, inferior pole. The chain carries TRBV11-2 and TRBJ2-2, with 10 nucleotides matching TRBD2. The CDR3 loop is CASSRASGSGGELFF. CDR3 DNA sequence: TGTGCCAGCAGCCGGGCTAGCGGGAGCGGCGGGGAGCTGTTTTTT.